This T cell receptor beta chain was found in a study of OX40 agonist ivuxolimab in advanced cancers. The V gene's germline CDR1 is SGHVS and CDR2 FQNEAQ. Trimming took off 5 bases at V and 0 bases at J, with 11 bases between the two ends. The CDR3 has 14 amino acids. The method was immunoSEQ multiplex PCR; TCRdb's version includes in-frame clones alone and lacks a portion of them. Found here are roughly 67,000 clones, around 80% of them singletons; the top ten hold approximately 1.5%. The chain links TRBV7-8 to TRBJ2-7; D is possibly TRBD1 (6 bases). Sequencing was performed on CD4+ or CD8+ T cells sorted from blood, taken in a trial of the OX40 agonist ivuxolimab. This clonotype was obtained from an adult with an advanced solid tumor such as melanoma, head and neck, liver or kidney cancer. This CDR3 reads CASSPDRTSYEQYF. In DNA, the CDR3 is TGTGCCAGCAGCCCCGACAGGACCTCCTACGAGCAGTACTTC.